What follows describes a single T cell receptor beta chain. The antigen remains undetermined. CDR3 and TCR beta VDJ profiling relied on genomic DNA as the template. TCRdb used MiXCR to reprocess the reads, holding one entry per CDR3 protein. The sample records approximately 220,000 distinct CDR3 sequences, 40% to 60% being singletons. The data derive from a study of CD8+CD57+ T cells in acquired aplastic anemia. Overall study: DNA recovered from sorted CD4+ and CD8+ cells had a mean of approximately 3 ug. Study observations and caveats: Roughly 31 CD8+ CDR3 sequences were shared between patients and controls.

This CDR3 has 14 residues. The J segment lost 2 bases and the V segment lost 4 bases, leaving 1 base of the junction unmatched. CDR1 is SGHTA and CDR2 is FQGTGA in the germline V gene. Sequenced patients had shown CD8+CD57+ cell expansion by flow cytometry. No therapy was given to patients before blood sampling. Sequencing was performed on sorted CD4+, CD8+, or CD8+CD57+ T cells (not recorded which) from PBMCs. This chain links TRBV7-3 with TRBJ2-1; TRBD2 aligns across 8 bases. This sequence was found in a human donor with aplastic anemia. DNA for the CDR3: TGTGCCAGCAGCTCGGGGGGGCCCTACAATGAGCAGTTCTTC. Its protein product is CASSSGGPYNEQFF.